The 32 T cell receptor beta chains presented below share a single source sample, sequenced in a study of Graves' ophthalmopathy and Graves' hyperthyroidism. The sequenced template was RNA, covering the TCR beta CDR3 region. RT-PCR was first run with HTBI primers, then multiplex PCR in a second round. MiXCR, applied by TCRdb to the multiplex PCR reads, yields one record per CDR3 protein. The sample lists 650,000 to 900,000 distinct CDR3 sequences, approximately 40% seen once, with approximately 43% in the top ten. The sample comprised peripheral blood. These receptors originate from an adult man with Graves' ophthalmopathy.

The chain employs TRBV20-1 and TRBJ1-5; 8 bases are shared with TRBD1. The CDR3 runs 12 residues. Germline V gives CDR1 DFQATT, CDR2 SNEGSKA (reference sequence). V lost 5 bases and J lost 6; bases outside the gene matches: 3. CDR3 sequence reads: CSAGQGSQPQHF. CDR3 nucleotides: TGCAGTGCTGGACAGGGTTCTCAGCCCCAGCATTTT.

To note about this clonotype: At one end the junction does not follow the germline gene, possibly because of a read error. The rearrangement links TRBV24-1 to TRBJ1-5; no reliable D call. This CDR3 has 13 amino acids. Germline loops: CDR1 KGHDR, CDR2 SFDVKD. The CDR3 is CASSVPFNQPQHF. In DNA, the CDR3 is TGTGCCAGCAGTGTGCCCTTCAATCAGCCCCAGCATTTT.

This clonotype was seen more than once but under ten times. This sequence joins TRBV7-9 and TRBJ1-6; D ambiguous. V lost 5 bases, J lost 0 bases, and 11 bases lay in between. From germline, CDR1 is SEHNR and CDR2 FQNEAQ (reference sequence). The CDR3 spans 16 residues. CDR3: CASSSDGSSYNSPLHF. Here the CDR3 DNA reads TGTGCCAGCAGCAGCGATGGGAGCTCCTATAATTCACCCCTCCACTTT.

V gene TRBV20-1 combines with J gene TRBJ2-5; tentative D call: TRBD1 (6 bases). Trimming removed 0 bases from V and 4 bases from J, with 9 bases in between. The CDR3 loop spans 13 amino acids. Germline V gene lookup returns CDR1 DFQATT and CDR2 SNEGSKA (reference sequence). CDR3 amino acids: CSARDGGVETQYF. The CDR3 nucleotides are TGCAGTGCTAGAGATGGGGGCGTAGAGACCCAGTACTTC.

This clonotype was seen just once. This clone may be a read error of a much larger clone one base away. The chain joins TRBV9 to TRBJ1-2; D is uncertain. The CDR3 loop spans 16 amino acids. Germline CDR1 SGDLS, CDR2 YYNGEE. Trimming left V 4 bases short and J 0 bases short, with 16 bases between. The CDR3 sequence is CASSLLTGMANYGYTF. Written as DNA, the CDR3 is TGTGCCAGCAGCTTACTCACGGGGATGGCTAACTATGGCTACACCTTC.

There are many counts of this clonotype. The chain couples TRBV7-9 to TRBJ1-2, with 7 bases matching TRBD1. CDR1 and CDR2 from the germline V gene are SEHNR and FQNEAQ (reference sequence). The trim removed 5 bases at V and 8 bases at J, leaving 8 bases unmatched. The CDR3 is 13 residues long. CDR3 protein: CASSPAGGNGYTF. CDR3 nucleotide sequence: TGTGCCAGCAGCCCAGCAGGGGGGAACGGCTACACCTTC. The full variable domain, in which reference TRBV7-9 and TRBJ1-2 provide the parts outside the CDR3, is DTGVSQNPRHKITKRGQNVTFRCDPISEHNRLYWYRQTLGQGPEFLTYFQNEAQLEKSRLLSDRFSAERPKGSFSTLEIQRTEQGDSAMYLCASSPAGGNGYTFGSGTRLTVV.

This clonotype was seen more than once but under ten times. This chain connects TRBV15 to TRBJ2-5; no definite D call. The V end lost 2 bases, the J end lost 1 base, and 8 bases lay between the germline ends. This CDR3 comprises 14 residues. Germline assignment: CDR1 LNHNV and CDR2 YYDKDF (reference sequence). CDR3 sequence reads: CATSRSRTQETQYF. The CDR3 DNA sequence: TGTGCCACCAGCAGATCTAGGACCCAAGAGACCCAGTACTTC.

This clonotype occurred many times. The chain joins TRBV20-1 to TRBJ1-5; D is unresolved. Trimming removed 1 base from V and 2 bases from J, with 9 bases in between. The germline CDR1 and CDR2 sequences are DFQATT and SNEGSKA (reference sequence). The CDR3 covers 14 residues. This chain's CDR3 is CSARGGVGNQPQHF. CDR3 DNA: TGCAGTGCTAGAGGAGGTGTAGGCAATCAGCCCCAGCATTTT.

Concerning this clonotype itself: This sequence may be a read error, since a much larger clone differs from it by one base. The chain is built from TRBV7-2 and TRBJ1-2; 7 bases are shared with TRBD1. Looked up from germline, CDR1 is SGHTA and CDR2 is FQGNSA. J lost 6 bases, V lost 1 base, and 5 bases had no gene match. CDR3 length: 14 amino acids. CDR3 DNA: TGTGCCAGCAGCTTAGAGACAGGGATCGATGGCTACACCTTC. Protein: CASSLETGIDGYTF.

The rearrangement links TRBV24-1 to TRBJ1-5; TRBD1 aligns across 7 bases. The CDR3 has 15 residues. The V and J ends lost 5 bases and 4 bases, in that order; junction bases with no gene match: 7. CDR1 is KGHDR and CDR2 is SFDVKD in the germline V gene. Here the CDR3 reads CATSASGQVNQPQHF. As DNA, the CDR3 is TGTGCCACCAGTGCCAGTGGACAGGTGAATCAGCCCCAGCATTTT.

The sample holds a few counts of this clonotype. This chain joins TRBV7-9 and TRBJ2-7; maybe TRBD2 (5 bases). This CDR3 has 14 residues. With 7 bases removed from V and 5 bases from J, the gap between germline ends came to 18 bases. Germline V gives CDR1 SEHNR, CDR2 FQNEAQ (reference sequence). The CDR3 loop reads CASTPAGGVHEQYF. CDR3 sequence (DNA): TGTGCCAGCACCCCCGCGGGTGGGGTCCACGAGCAGTACTTC.

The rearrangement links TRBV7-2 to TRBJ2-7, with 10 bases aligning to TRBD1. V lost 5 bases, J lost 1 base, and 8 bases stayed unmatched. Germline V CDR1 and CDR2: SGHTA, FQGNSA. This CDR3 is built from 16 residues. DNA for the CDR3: TGTGCCAGCAGCCCGACAGGGGGCCTAAGATCCTACGAGCAGTACTTC. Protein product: CASSPTGGLRSYEQYF.

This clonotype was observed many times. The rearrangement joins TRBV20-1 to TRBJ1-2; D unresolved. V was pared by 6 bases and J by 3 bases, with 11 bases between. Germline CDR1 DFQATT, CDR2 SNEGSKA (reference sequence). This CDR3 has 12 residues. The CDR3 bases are TGCAGTGCAACTGGTGCTCACTATGGCTACACCTTC. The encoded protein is CSATGAHYGYTF.

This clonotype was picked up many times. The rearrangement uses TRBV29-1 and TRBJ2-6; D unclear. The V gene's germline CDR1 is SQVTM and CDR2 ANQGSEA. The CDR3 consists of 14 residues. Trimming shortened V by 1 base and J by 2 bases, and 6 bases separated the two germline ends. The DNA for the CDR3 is TGCAGCGTTGAAGGGAGCGCTGGGGCCAACGTCCTGACTTTC. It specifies CSVEGSAGANVLTF.

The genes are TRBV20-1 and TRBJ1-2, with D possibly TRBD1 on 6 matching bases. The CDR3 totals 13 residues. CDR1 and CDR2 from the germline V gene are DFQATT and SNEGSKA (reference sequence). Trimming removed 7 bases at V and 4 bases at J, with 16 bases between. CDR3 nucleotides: TGCAGTGTTAAGGGGGGGCTTGGCTATGGCTACACCTTC. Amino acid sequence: CSVKGGLGYGYTF.

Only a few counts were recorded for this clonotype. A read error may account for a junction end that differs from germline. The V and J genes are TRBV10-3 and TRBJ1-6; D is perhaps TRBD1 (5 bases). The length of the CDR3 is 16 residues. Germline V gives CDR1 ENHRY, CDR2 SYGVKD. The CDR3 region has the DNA TGTGCCAGCAGTTCCGTGAGGACAACCCATAATTCACCCCTCCACTTT. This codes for CASSSVRTTHNSPLHF.

The chain's CDR3 is CAISEQGGMNTEAFF. DNA for the CDR3: TGTGCCATCAGTGAACAAGGAGGGATGAACACTGAAGCTTTCTTT. The chain has TRBV10-3 and TRBJ1-1; D ambiguous. The CDR3 runs to 15 residues. The V gene's germline CDR1 is ENHRY and CDR2 SYGVKD. V lost 3 bases and J 0 bases, leaving 11 bases between the germline ends.

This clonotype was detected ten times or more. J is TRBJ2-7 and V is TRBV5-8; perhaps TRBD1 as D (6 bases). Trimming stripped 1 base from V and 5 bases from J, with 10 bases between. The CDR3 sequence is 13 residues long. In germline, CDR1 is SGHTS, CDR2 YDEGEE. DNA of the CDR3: TGTGCCAGCAGCTTGAACAGGGCCAACGAGCAGTACTTC. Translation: CASSLNRANEQYF.

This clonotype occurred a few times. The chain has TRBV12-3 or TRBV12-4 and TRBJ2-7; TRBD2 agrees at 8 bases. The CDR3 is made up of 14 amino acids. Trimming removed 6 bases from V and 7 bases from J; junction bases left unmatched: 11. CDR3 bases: TGTGCCAGCAGGTCCAGCGGGGGCGGATGGGAGCAGTACTTC. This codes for CASRSSGGGWEQYF.

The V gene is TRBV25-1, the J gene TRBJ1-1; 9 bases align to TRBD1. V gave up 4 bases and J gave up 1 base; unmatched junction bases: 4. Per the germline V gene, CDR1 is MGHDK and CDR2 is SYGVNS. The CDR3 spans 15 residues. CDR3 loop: CASSAGQGTNTEAFF. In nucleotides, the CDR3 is TGTGCCAGCAGTGCTGGACAGGGGACGAACACTGAAGCTTTCTTT.

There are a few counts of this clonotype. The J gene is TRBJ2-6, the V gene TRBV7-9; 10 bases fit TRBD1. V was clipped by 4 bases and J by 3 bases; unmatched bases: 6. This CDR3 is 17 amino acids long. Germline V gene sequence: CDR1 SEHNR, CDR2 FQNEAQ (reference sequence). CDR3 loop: CASSSHGTGVGANVLTF. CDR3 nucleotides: TGTGCCAGCAGCTCCCACGGGACAGGGGTTGGGGCCAACGTCCTGACTTTC.

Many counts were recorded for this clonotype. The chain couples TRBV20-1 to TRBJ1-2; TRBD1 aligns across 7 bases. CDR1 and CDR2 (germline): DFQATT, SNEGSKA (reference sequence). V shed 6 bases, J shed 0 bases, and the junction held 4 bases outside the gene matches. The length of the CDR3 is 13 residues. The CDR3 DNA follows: TGCAGTGCAGTGGGACAGCCTAACTATGGCTACACCTTC. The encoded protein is CSAVGQPNYGYTF.

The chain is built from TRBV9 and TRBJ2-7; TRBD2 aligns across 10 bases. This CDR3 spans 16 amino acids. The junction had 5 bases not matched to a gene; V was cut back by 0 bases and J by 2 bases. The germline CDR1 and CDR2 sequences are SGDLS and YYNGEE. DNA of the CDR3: TGTGCCAGCAGCGTAGGCGTTAGCGGGGGGACCTACGAGCAGTACTTC. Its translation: CASSVGVSGGTYEQYF.

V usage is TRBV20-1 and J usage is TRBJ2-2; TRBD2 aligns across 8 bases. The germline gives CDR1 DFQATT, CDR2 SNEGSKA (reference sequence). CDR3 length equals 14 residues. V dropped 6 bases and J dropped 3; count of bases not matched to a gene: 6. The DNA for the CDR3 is TGCAGTGCAAGTAGCGGGACCGACACCGGGGAGCTGTTTTTT. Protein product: CSASSGTDTGELFF.

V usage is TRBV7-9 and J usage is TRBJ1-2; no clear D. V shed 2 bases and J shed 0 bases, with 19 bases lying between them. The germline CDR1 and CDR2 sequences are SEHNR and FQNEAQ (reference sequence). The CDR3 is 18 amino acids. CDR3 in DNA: TGTGCCAGCAGCTTATCGGTCGTAAGGCAAACAACTAACTATGGCTACACCTTC. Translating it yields CASSLSVVRQTTNYGYTF.

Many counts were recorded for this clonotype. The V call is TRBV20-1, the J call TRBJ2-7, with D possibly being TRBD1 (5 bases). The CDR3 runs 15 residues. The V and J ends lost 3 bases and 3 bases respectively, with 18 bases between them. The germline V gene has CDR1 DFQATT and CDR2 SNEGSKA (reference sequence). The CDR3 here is CSARPMGRAIYEQYF. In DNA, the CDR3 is TGCAGTGCTAGGCCCATGGGCAGGGCCATCTACGAGCAGTACTTC.

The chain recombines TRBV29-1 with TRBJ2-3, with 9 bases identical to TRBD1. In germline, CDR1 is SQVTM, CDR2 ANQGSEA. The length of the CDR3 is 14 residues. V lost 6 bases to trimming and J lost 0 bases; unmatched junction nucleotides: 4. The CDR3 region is CSVWGQGSTDTQYF. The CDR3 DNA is TGCAGCGTATGGGGACAGGGAAGCACAGATACGCAGTATTTT.

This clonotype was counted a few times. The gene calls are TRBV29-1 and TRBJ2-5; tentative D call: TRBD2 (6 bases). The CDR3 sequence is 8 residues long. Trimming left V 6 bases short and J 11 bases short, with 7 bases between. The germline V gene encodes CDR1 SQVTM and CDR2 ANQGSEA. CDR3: CSVGTQYF. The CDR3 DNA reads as TGCAGCGTCGGGACTCAGTACTTC.

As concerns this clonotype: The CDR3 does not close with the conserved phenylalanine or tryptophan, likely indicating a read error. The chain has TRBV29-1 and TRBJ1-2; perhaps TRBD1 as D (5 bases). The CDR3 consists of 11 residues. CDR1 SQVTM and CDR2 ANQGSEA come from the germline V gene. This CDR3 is CGPGGVYGYTL. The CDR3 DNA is TGCGGCCCCGGGGGGGTATATGGCTACACCCTC.

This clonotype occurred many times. The CDR3 DNA sequence: TGTGCCAGCAGCTTAGAGACAGGGATCGGTGGCTACACCTTC. This sequence encodes CASSLETGIGGYTF. The rearrangement uses TRBV7-2 and TRBJ1-2, with TRBD1 matching 7 bases. The germline V gene encodes CDR1 SGHTA and CDR2 FQGNSA. V lost 1 base to trimming and J lost 7 bases; unmatched junction nucleotides: 6. The CDR3 covers 14 residues.

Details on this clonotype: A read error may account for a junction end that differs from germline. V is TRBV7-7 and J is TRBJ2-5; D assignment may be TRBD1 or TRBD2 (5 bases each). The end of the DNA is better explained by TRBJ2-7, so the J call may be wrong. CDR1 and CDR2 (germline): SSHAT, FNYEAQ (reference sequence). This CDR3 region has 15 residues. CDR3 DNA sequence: TGTGCTAGCAGCCGCTCGGCGACCGGGACCCACGAGCAGTACTTC. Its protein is CASSRSATGTHEQYF.

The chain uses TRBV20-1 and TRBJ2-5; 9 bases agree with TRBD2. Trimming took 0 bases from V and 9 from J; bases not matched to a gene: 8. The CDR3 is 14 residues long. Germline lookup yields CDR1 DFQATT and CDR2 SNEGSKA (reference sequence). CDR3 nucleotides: TGCAGTGCTAGAGATGCGGGGGGGAGGCAGCCCCAGTACTTC. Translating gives CSARDAGGRQPQYF.